A selection of T cell receptor beta chains follows, all from one sample in a study of cytomegalovirus exposure and HLA in healthy donors. TCRdb's table, derived via immunoSEQ multiplex PCR, lists solely in-frame clones and lacks some. The data show under 200,000 clones, 82% seen once. Sequencing was done on a sample of PBMCs. The receptors were gathered from a girl under 10 years old in good health and CMV-seropositive. Both conserved end residues are part of each CDR3. A D gene is named only where the DNA matches it firmly. The size field is filled for only some rows; it gives once, few, many or a size class.

size | J | D | V | DNA | CDR3
NA | TRBJ1-2 | TRBD1 | TRBV5-5 | TGTGCCAGCAGCTTGGCCTTGCAGGGGGCTAAAGGCTACACCTTC | CASSLALQGAKGYTF
NA | TRBJ1-5 | TRBD1 | TRBV28 | TGTGCCAGCAGTTTACCCGACAGGGTGAATCAGCCCCAGCATTTT | CASSLPDRVNQPQHF
NA | TRBJ2-1 | NA | TRBV5-1 | TGCGCCAGCAGCCTCTTACTCCGGAGGTCAGACAATGAGCAGTTCTTC | CASSLLLRRSDNEQFF
NA | TRBJ2-2 | NA | TRBV12-2 | TGTGCAAGTCGCCGGTTGAGGGGAGGGACCGGGGAGCTGTTTTTT | CASRRLRGGTGELFF
once | TRBJ2-2 | TRBD2 | TRBV28 | TGTGCCAGCAGTCCCCTCATCACTAGCGGGAGCCGGGAGCTGTTTTTT | CASSPLITSGSRELFF
NA | TRBJ2-1 | TRBD2 | TRBV5-4 | TGTGCCAGCAGCTCAGTTACTAGCGGGAGTACGAATGAGCAGTTCTTC | CASSSVTSGSTNEQFF
NA | TRBJ1-2 | NA | TRBV28 | TGTGCCAGCAGTTTGAGGGGGAACACCAACTATGGCTACACCTTC | CASSLRGNTNYGYTF
NA | TRBJ2-3 | TRBD1 | TRBV5-4 | TGTGCCAGCAGAACAGACAGGGATAGAGATACGCAGTATTTT | CASRTDRDRDTQYF
NA | TRBJ2-3 | NA | TRBV10-3 | TGTGCCATCAGTGAGGAGGCCCCAGATACGCAGTATTTT | CAISEEAPDTQYF
few | TRBJ2-7 | TRBD1 | TRBV28 | TGTGCCAGCAGTCTTGGACAGGGACGGCAGTACTTC | CASSLGQGRQYF